The present T cell receptor (beta chain) was sequenced within a study of cytomegalovirus exposure and HLA in healthy donors. Study context: The study placed approximately 80% of its approximately 360 genotyped donors in the Caucasian-associated ancestry cluster. Findings and caveats of the study: Follow-up analysis later connected one missense variant in DCLRE1C with trimming of TCR beta V- and J-genes. The study labeled around 160 TCR beta chains cytomegalovirus-associated. In an earlier analysis, productive rearrangement rates for most beta V segments clustered near 87% or 30%.

With 60 Vbeta and 13 Jbeta primers, the PCR was carried out. Generated by immunoSEQ multiplex PCR, the TCRdb table keeps only in-frame clones and is missing some. The table has some 81,000 clones, 72% seen once. For this clone: Antigen unknown.

This receptor was taken from a woman in her thirties or forties in good health and CMV-seropositive. Sequenced sample: PBMCs.

CDR3 region: CAWSGEGVTEAFF. Written as DNA, the CDR3 is TGTGCCTGGAGTGGAGAGGGGGTCACTGAAGCTTTCTTT. This rearrangement joins TRBV30 to TRBJ1-1, with D perhaps matching TRBD1 (6 bases). Germline-derived CDR1 and CDR2 are GTSNPN and SVGIG (reference sequence). The V end lost 1 base, the J end lost 4 bases, and 10 bases lay between the germline ends. The CDR3 runs 13 residues.